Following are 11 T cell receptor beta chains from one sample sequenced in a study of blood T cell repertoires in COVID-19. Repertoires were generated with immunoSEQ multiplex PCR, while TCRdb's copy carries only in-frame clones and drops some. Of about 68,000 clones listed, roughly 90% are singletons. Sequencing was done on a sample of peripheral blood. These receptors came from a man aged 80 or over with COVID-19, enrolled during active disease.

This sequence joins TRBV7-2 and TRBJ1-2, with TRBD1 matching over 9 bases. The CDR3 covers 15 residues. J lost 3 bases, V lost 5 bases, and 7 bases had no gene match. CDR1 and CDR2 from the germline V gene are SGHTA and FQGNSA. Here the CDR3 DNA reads TGTGCCAGCAGCCTGGGACAGGGCAGTTACTATGGCTACACCTTC. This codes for CASSLGQGSYYGYTF.

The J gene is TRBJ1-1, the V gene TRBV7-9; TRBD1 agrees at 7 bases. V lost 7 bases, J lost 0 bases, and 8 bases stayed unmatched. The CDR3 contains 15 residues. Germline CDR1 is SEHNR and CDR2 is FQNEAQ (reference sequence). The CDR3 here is CASTSPRGLNTEAFF. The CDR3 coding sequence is TGTGCCAGCACCTCTCCCAGGGGGTTGAACACTGAAGCTTTCTTT.

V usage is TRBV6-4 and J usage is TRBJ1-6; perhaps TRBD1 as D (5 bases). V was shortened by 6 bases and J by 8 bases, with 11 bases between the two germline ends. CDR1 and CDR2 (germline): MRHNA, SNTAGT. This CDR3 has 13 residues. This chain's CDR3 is CASSPTADSPLHF. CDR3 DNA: TGTGCCAGCAGCCCGACAGCTGATTCACCCCTCCACTTT.

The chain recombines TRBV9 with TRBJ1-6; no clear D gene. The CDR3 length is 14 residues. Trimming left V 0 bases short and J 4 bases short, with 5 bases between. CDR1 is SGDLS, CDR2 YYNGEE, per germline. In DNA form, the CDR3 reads TGTGCCAGCAGCGTAGAACAGTATAATTCACCCCTCCACTTT. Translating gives CASSVEQYNSPLHF. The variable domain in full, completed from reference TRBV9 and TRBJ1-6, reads DSGVTQTPKHLITATGQRVTLRCSPRSGDLSVYWYQQSLDQGLQFLIQYYNGEERAKGNILERFSAQQFPDLHSELNLSSLELGDSALYFCASSVEQYNSPLHFGNGTRLTVT.

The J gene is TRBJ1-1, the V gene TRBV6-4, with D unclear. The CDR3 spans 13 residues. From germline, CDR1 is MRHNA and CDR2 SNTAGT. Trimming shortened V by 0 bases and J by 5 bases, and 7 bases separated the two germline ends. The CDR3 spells CASSDSSRTEAFF. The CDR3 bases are TGTGCCAGCAGTGACTCAAGTCGGACTGAAGCTTTCTTT.

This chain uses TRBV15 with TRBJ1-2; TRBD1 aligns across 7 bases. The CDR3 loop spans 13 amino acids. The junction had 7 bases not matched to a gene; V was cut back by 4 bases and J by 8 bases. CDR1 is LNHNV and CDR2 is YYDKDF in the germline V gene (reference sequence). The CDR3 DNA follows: TGTGCCACCAGCATAAAGGGGGCAGGAGGCTACACCTTC. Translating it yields CATSIKGAGGYTF. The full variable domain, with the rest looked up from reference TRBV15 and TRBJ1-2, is DAMVIQNPRYQVTQFGKPVTLSCSQTLNHNVMYWYQQKSSQAPKLLFHYYDKDFNNEADTPDNFQSRRPNTSFCFLDIRSPGLGDTAMYLCATSIKGAGGYTFGSGTRLTVV.

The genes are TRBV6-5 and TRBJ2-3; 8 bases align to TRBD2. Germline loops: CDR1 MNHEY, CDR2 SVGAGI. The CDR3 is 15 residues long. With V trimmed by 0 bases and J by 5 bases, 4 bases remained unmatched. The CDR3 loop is CASSYSGGGRDTQYF. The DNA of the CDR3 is TGTGCCAGCAGTTACTCGGGCGGGGGGCGAGATACGCAGTATTTT.

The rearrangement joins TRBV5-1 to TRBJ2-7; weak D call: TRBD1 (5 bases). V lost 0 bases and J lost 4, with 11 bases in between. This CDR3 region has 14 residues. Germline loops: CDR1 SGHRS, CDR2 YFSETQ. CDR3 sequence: CASSLAGSAYEQYF. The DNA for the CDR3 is TGCGCCAGCAGCTTGGCAGGGTCCGCTTACGAGCAGTACTTC.

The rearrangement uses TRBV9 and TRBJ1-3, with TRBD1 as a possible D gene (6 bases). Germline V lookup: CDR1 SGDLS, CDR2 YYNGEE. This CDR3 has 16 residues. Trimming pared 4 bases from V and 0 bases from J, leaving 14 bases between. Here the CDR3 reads CASSTWTGHSGNTIYF. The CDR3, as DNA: TGTGCCAGCAGCACTTGGACGGGACACTCTGGAAACACCATATATTTT.

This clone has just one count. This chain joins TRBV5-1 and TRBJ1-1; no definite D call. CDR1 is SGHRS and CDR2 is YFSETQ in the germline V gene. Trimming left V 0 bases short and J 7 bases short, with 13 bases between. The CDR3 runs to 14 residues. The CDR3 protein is CASSLGQPRGEAFF. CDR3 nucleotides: TGCGCCAGCAGCTTGGGGCAGCCACGCGGTGAAGCTTTCTTT. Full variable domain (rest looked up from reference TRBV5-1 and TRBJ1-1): KAGVTQTPRYLIKTRGQQVTLSCSPISGHRSVSWYQQTPGQGLQFLFEYFSETQRNKGNFPGRFSGRQFSNSRSEMNVSTLELGDSALYLCASSLGQPRGEAFFGQGTRLTVV.

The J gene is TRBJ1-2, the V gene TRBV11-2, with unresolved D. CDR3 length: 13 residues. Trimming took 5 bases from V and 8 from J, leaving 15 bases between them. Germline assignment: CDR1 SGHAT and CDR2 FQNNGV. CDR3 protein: CASSPTPLMGYTF. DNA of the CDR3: TGTGCCAGCAGCCCGACTCCTCTCATGGGCTACACCTTC.